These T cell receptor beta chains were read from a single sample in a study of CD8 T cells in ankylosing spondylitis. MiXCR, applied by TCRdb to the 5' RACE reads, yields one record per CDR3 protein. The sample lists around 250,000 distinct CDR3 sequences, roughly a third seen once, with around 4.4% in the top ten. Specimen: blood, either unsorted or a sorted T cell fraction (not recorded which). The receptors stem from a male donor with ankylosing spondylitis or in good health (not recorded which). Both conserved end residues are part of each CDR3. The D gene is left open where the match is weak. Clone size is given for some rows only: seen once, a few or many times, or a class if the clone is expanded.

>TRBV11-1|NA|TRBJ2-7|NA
TGTGCCAGCAGCTTGGTCCAAACTAGCTCCTACGAGCAGTACTTC
CASSLVQTSSYEQYF
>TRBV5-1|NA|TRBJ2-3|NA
TGCGCCAGCAGCTTGGACTTAGCATTCGGTACGCAGTATTTT
CASSLDLAFGTQYF
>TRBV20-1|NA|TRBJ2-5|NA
TGCAGTGCTAGACTAGCGACGGATCAAGAGACCCAGTACTTC
CSARLATDQETQYF
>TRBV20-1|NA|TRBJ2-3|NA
TGCAGTGCTAGAGAGGCGGGGGCGGGCACAGATACGCAGTATTTT
CSAREAGAGTDTQYF
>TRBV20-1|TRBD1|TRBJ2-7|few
TGCAGTGCGAGAGGGACAGGGGAATTCTACGAGCAGTACTTC
CSARGTGEFYEQYF
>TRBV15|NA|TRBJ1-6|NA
TGTGCCACCAGCGGAGGGACTGGATCACCCCTCCACTTT
CATSGGTGSPLHF
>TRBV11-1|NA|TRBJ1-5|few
TGTGCCAGCAGCTTAGATTCTTTTCTCCGGGCGGCAGATCAGCCCCAGCATTTT
CASSLDSFLRAADQPQHF
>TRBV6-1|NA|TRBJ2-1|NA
TGTGCCAGCAGCAGCCTATTCAGCTCCTACAATGAGCAGTTCTTC
CASSSLFSSYNEQFF
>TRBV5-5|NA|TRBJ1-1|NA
TGTGCCAGCAGCCGAATTCAGGACAGGAACACTGAAGCTTTCTTT
CASSRIQDRNTEAFF
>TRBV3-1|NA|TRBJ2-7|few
TGTGCCAGCAGCCCACCGGGGACAACCATCTACGAGCAGTACTTC
CASSPPGTTIYEQYF
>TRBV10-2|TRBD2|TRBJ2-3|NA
TGCGCCAGCAGAACGGGACTAGCGGGCGGCACAGATACGCAGTATTTT
CASRTGLAGGTDTQYF
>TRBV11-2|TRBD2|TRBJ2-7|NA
TGTGCCAGCAGCGGGCGGGGGTCTTTCTACGAGCAGTACTTC
CASSGRGSFYEQYF
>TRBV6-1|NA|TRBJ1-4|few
TGTGCCAGCAGTCCACTGCAGGGGCCGTTTAATGAAAAACTGTTTTTT
CASSPLQGPFNEKLFF
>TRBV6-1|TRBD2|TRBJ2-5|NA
TGTGCCAGCAGCCGTAGCGGGGGGGCGAGAGAGACCCAGTACTTC
CASSRSGGARETQYF